This T cell receptor (beta chain) was obtained from a study of blood T cell repertoires in COVID-19. At the level of the study: PBMCs, B-cell-depleted T cells, or T cells were the source of the cDNA or gDNA that made up the material.

The V gene's germline CDR1 is MNHNY and CDR2 SVGAGI (reference sequence). CDR3 size: 13 residues. V lost 6 bases and J lost 6, with 14 bases in between. TCRdb's copy holds only in-frame clones and misses some; the assay was immunoSEQ multiplex PCR. This table holds about 130,000 clones, about 84% found once. The sequence was obtained from a woman in her sixties or seventies with acute or convalescent COVID-19. The chain has TRBV6-6 and TRBJ1-2; D is possibly TRBD1 (6 bases). The sample was peripheral blood. Here the CDR3 reads CASRPRTANGYTF. The CDR3 region has the DNA TGTGCCAGCAGGCCCCGGACAGCCAATGGCTACACCTTC.